This paragraph reports one TCR beta chain. Its antigen remains unknown. Trimming took 3 bases from V and 5 from J, leaving 15 bases between them. The CDR3 runs 15 residues. Germline-derived CDR1 and CDR2 are MNHNS and SASEGT. The data stem from a study of shared clonotypes between healthy human individuals. Approximately 30,000 T cell genomes (approximately 0.2 ug DNA) went into each sorted-subset replicate. Method: immunoSEQ multiplex PCR; TCRdb's copy keeps in-frame clones and lacks some. The data contain 950,000 to 1,100,000 clones, around 76% of them seen just once; the ten biggest clones take up 1.4%. Study-wide results and caveats: The study generally estimated greater richness for naive than memory subsets. Rarefaction gave evidence that sorted-subset sequencing remained incomplete despite large depth.

Donors, without exception, were Caucasian adults residing in Nashville, Tennessee. This sequence originates from a man between 18 and 35 years old in good health. The specimen sequenced was memory CD4+ T cells sorted from blood. This sample's subset: CD45RA-negative fraction. J is TRBJ2-3 and V is TRBV6-1, with D possibly TRBD2 on 6 matching bases. The CDR3 is CASSDLRGKKDTQYF. CDR3 DNA: TGTGCCAGCAGTGATCTACGGGGGAAAAAAGATACGCAGTATTTT.